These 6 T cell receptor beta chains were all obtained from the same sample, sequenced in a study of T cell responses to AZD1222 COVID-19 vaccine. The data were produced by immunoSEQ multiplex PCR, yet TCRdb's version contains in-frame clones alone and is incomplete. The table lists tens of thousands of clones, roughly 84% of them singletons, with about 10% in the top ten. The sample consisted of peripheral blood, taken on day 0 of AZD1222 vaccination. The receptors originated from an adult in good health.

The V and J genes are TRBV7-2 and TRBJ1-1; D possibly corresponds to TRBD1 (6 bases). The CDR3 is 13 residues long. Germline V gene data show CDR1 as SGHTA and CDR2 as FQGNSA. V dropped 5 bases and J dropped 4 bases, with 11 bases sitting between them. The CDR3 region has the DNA TGTGCCAGCAGCCTACAGGGTGCCACTGAAGCTTTCTTT. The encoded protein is CASSLQGATEAFF.

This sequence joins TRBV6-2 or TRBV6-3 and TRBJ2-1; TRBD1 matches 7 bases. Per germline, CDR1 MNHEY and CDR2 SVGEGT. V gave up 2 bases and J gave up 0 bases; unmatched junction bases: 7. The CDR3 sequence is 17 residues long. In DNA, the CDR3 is TGTGCCAGCAGTTACCCGACGACAGGGTACTCCTACAATGAGCAGTTCTTC. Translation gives CASSYPTTGYSYNEQFF.

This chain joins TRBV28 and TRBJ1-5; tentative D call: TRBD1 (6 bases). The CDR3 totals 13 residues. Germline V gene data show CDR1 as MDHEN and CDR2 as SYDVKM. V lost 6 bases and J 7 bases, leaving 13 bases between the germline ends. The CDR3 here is CASSSGERQPQHF. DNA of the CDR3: TGTGCCAGCAGCTCAGGGGAGAGGCAGCCCCAGCATTTT.

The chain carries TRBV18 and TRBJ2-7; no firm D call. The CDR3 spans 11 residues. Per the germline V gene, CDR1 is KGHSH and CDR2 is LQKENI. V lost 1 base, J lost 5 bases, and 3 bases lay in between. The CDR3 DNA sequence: TGTGCCAGCTCACCACAGGACGAGCAGTACTTC. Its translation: CASSPQDEQYF.

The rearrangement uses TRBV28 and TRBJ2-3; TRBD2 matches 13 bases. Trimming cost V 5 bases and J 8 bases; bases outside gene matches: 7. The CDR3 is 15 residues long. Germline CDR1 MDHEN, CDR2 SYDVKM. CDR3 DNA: TGTGCCAGCAGTCTCAAACTAGCGGGGGGGCGTACGCAGTATTTT. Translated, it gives CASSLKLAGGRTQYF.

The CDR3 region has the DNA TGCGCCAGCAGCTTGGGTACGGATCAAGAGACCCAGTACTTC. It codes for CASSLGTDQETQYF. The chain recombines TRBV5-1 with TRBJ2-5, with D uncertain. There are 14 residues in the CDR3. Deletions cut 0 bases from V and 2 bases from J, with 8 bases between. From germline, CDR1 is SGHRS and CDR2 YFSETQ.